The sequence of this TCR beta chain was determined in a study of blood T cell repertoires in COVID-19. For the study at large: COVID-19 samples collected from the United States, Italy and Spain covered acute and convalescent phases.

The method was immunoSEQ multiplex PCR; TCRdb's version includes in-frame clones alone and lacks a portion of them. The data contain 70,000 to 90,000 clones, around 86% of them singletons. CDR3 length equals 16 residues. The V and J genes are TRBV21-1 and TRBJ2-3; the table's D call, TRBD1, has no DNA check behind it. TRBV21-1 is described as a pseudogene. The receptor was isolated from a man aged 60 to 69 with acute or convalescent COVID-19. What was sequenced was peripheral blood. The DNA of the CDR3 is TGTGCCAGCAGCCAAGGGGGGGACAGTAGCACAGATACGCAGTATTTT. Translating gives CASSQGGDSSTDTQYF.